Listed below are T cell receptor beta chains from one sample, sequenced in a study of T cell responses to AZD1222 COVID-19 vaccine. The assay was immunoSEQ multiplex PCR, and TCRdb's table has in-frame clones only and misses some. The data contain 150,000 or so clones, approximately 89% of them singletons. The material sequenced was peripheral blood, taken on day 0 of AZD1222 vaccination. All receptors come from an adult in good health. CDR3s include the opening cysteine and the closing phenylalanine or tryptophan. D genes are given only for firm matches. Clone size is not always given. Where it is, it says once, few, many or a class for expanded clones.

J: TRBJ1-2
D: TRBD1
V: TRBV29-1
size: NA
CDR3: CSAPEGAGYTF
DNA: TGCAGCGCTCCCGAGGGGGCTGGCTACACCTTC

J: TRBJ2-1
D: TRBD1
V: TRBV19
size: NA
CDR3: CASSIRDREWQFF
DNA: TGTGCCAGTAGTATCCGGGACAGGGAATGGCAGTTCTTC

J: TRBJ1-6
D: NA
V: TRBV25-1
size: NA
CDR3: CASASPGDYNSPLHF
DNA: TGTGCCAGCGCCTCTCCGGGTGACTATAATTCACCCCTCCACTTT

J: TRBJ2-7
D: NA
V: TRBV7-2
size: NA
CDR3: CASSFQGREQYF
DNA: TGTGCCAGCAGCTTTCAGGGGCGAGAGCAGTACTTC

J: TRBJ2-7
D: NA
V: TRBV6-5
size: NA
CDR3: CASTEQGVGPYEQYF
DNA: TGTGCCAGCACGGAACAAGGCGTGGGACCCTACGAGCAGTACTTC

J: TRBJ1-2
D: NA
V: TRBV2
size: NA
CDR3: CASSEWSEDYGYTF
DNA: TGTGCCAGCAGTGAATGGTCAGAGGACTATGGCTACACCTTC

J: TRBJ1-1
D: NA
V: TRBV19
size: NA
CDR3: CATYDQRMNTEAFF
DNA: TGTGCCACTTACGACCAGCGAATGAACACTGAAGCTTTCTTT

J: TRBJ2-1
D: NA
V: TRBV10-3
size: NA
CDR3: CAISETSNEQFF
DNA: TGTGCCATCAGTGAGACTAGCAATGAGCAGTTCTTC

J: TRBJ1-1
D: NA
V: TRBV3-1/TRBV3-2
size: NA
CDR3: CASSLLPSQSNTEAFF
DNA: TGTGCCAGCAGCCTACTTCCCTCTCAATCGAACACTGAAGCTTTCTTT

J: TRBJ2-2
D: NA
V: TRBV27
size: few
CDR3: CASSFTLAGELFF
DNA: TGTGCCAGCAGTTTCACCTTGGCCGGGGAGCTGTTTTTT

J: TRBJ1-2
D: NA
V: TRBV19
size: NA
CDR3: CASSSSSSNYGYTF
DNA: TGTGCCAGTAGCTCGTCGAGCTCAAACTATGGCTACACCTTC

J: TRBJ1-2
D: NA
V: TRBV4-3
size: NA
CDR3: CASSQDWDAYNYGYTF
DNA: TGCGCCAGCAGCCAAGACTGGGACGCCTATAACTATGGCTACACCTTC

J: TRBJ2-6
D: NA
V: TRBV7-9
size: NA
CDR3: CASSYTWPSGANVLTF
DNA: TGTGCCAGCAGCTATACCTGGCCCTCTGGGGCCAACGTCCTGACTTTC

J: TRBJ1-2
D: NA
V: TRBV4-3
size: NA
CDR3: CASRGGVNYGYTF
DNA: TGCGCCAGCAGGGGGGGAGTGAACTATGGCTACACCTTC

J: TRBJ2-7
D: NA
V: TRBV2
size: medium-sized
CDR3: CASSEDRPHYEQYF
DNA: TGTGCCAGCAGCGAAGACAGGCCCCACTACGAGCAGTACTTC

J: TRBJ1-1
D: NA
V: TRBV5-1
size: NA
CDR3: CASSLSGGPNTEAFF
DNA: TGCGCCAGCAGCTTGAGCGGGGGCCCGAACACTGAAGCTTTCTTT

J: TRBJ1-4
D: NA
V: TRBV28
size: NA
CDR3: CASSWQYNEKLFF
DNA: TGTGCCAGCAGTTGGCAGTATAATGAAAAACTGTTTTTT

J: TRBJ2-2
D: NA
V: TRBV6-2/TRBV6-3
size: NA
CDR3: CASSYKITGELFF
DNA: TGTGCCAGCAGTTACAAGATCACCGGGGAGCTGTTTTTT

J: TRBJ1-4
D: NA
V: TRBV28
size: NA
CDR3: CASSLGAPRIGLFF
DNA: TGTGCCAGCAGTTTGGGGGCGCCTAGAATCGGACTGTTTTTT

J: TRBJ2-1
D: TRBD2
V: TRBV7-2
size: NA
CDR3: CASSGLAGLYNEQFF
DNA: TGTGCCAGCAGCGGACTAGCGGGCCTTTACAATGAGCAGTTCTTC

J: TRBJ2-2
D: TRBD1
V: TRBV7-9
size: NA
CDR3: CASSSGQGNRMFF
DNA: TGTGCCAGCAGCTCAGGACAGGGGAACCGGATGTTTTTT

J: TRBJ2-7
D: NA
V: TRBV2
size: NA
CDR3: CASSRWTAAYEQYF
DNA: TGTGCCAGCAGTCGCTGGACAGCGGCCTACGAGCAGTACTTC

J: TRBJ2-7
D: NA
V: TRBV7-8
size: NA
CDR3: CASTQGVGAYEQYF
DNA: TGTGCCAGCACCCAAGGGGTGGGTGCCTACGAGCAGTACTTC

J: TRBJ2-5
D: NA
V: TRBV7-2
size: NA
CDR3: CASSLGVQETQYF
DNA: TGTGCCAGCAGCTTAGGGGTCCAAGAGACCCAGTACTTC

J: TRBJ2-1
D: NA
V: TRBV11-2
size: NA
CDR3: CASSPPFQVREQFF
DNA: TGTGCCAGCAGCCCCCCGTTCCAAGTAAGGGAGCAGTTCTTC

J: TRBJ2-3
D: NA
V: TRBV6-5
size: NA
CDR3: CASSYLTAKVQDTQYF
DNA: TGTGCCAGCAGTTACCTAACCGCGAAGGTACAAGATACGCAGTATTTT

J: TRBJ1-1
D: NA
V: TRBV2
size: once
CDR3: CASTLVKGANTEAFF
DNA: TGTGCCAGCACCCTCGTCAAAGGGGCTAACACTGAAGCTTTCTTT

J: TRBJ1-5
D: NA
V: TRBV7-9
size: NA
CDR3: CASSLAGPGNQPQHF
DNA: TGTGCCAGCAGCTTAGCGGGGCCTGGCAATCAGCCCCAGCATTTT

J: TRBJ2-7
D: TRBD2
V: TRBV4-1
size: NA
CDR3: CASSQEGLATYEQYF
DNA: TGCGCCAGCAGCCAAGAAGGACTAGCTACCTACGAGCAGTACTTC

J: TRBJ1-5
D: NA
V: TRBV18
size: NA
CDR3: CASSQGPQPQHF
DNA: TGTGCCAGCTCGCAGGGTCCTCAGCCCCAGCATTTT

J: TRBJ1-1
D: NA
V: TRBV5-1
size: NA
CDR3: CASSFKARGDAEAFF
DNA: TGCGCCAGCAGCTTCAAGGCTCGGGGGGACGCTGAAGCTTTCTTT

J: TRBJ1-6
D: NA
V: TRBV4-3
size: NA
CDR3: CASSQDTGRYINSPLHF
DNA: TGCGCCAGCAGCCAAGATACAGGGCGCTACATAAATTCACCCCTCCACTTT

J: TRBJ1-6
D: TRBD1
V: TRBV30
size: NA
CDR3: CAWRRQGASSPLHF
DNA: TGTGCCTGGCGAAGACAGGGGGCGAGTTCACCCCTCCACTTT

J: TRBJ1-5
D: NA
V: TRBV28
size: NA
CDR3: CASITGGGNQPQHF
DNA: TGTGCCAGCATCACAGGAGGTGGGAATCAGCCCCAGCATTTT

J: TRBJ2-1
D: TRBD2
V: TRBV7-2
size: NA
CDR3: CASSLAGGSNEQFF
DNA: TGTGCCAGCAGCCTAGCGGGAGGTAGCAATGAGCAGTTCTTC

J: TRBJ2-7
D: NA
V: TRBV28
size: NA
CDR3: CASSLGQGGHEQYF
DNA: TGTGCCAGCAGTTTAGGGCAGGGCGGGCACGAGCAGTACTTC

J: TRBJ1-5
D: NA
V: TRBV28
size: NA
CDR3: CASRRAGNYNSNQPQHF
DNA: TGTGCCAGCAGAAGGGCGGGGAACTACAATAGCAATCAGCCCCAGCATTTT

J: TRBJ2-7
D: TRBD2
V: TRBV11-2
size: NA
CDR3: CASSSTSSPAGEQYF
DNA: TGTGCCAGCAGCTCGACTAGCTCCCCAGCGGGGGAGCAGTACTTC

J: TRBJ2-3
D: TRBD2
V: TRBV6-6
size: NA
CDR3: CASRTSSPDTQYF
DNA: TGTGCCAGCAGGACTAGCTCCCCAGATACGCAGTATTTT

J: TRBJ2-1
D: NA
V: TRBV11-1
size: NA
CDR3: CASSRSSYNEQFF
DNA: TGTGCCAGCAGCCGAAGCTCCTACAATGAGCAGTTCTTC

J: TRBJ2-6
D: NA
V: TRBV6-6
size: NA
CDR3: CASSSRDPRANVLTF
DNA: TGTGCCAGCAGTTCCCGGGACCCACGGGCCAACGTCCTGACTTTC

J: TRBJ2-2
D: TRBD2
V: TRBV4-3
size: NA
CDR3: CASSQAGGITGELFF
DNA: TGCGCCAGCAGCCAAGCGGGAGGGATCACCGGGGAGCTGTTTTTT

J: TRBJ2-5
D: NA
V: TRBV18
size: NA
CDR3: CASSPPNSETQYF
DNA: TGTGCCAGCTCACCCCCTAACTCAGAGACCCAGTACTTC

J: TRBJ1-2
D: NA
V: TRBV28
size: once
CDR3: CASSLNLRVGYGYTF
DNA: TGTGCCAGCAGTTTAAACCTTCGAGTGGGCTATGGCTACACCTTC

J: TRBJ1-1
D: TRBD1
V: TRBV9
size: NA
CDR3: CASSVGGYETGRAFF
DNA: TGTGCCAGCAGCGTAGGGGGGTATGAGACAGGGCGAGCTTTCTTT